This T cell receptor (beta chain) was identified during a study of CD8+ T cells in alopecia areata (dated by TCRdb to 2016 to 2018). As for the study more broadly: The treated patients took part in an open-label pilot trial in which moderate-to-severe alopecia areata was treated with oral tofacitinib at 5 to 10 mg twice daily. Patients stayed on tofacitinib for 6 to 18 months and then had 6 months of follow-up off drug so that delayed response and recurrence could be assessed. Disease severity in treated patients was measured with the SALT score, which quantifies the percentage of affected scalp surface area. The study used high-throughput TCRbeta sequencing to examine T cell clonal expansion in alopecia areata, in both the C3H/HeJ mouse model and human patients. Human TCRbeta sequencing covered scalp tissue and sorted CD4+ and CD8+ peripheral blood T cells from patchy and totalis/universalis alopecia areata patients and healthy controls. Biopsies were taken from tofacitinib-treated patients at baseline and again at 4 and 24 weeks into treatment, and several of those patients also had a later scalp biopsy. Clonality in the scalp was compared among normal scalp (n=4), patchy alopecia areata scalp (n=8), and alopecia totalis/universalis scalp (n=8). RNA was obtained with the PAXgene miRNA kit for fixed scalp, the miRNeasy kit for PBMCs, and the RNeasy kit for mouse skin. Amplification of TCRbeta CDR3 regions was done by immunoSEQ multiplex PCR using 35 Vbeta forward primers and 13 Jbeta reverse primers.

Turning to this clone: The specificity of this receptor is unknown. Base qualities are not at hand, and no much larger clone is one base apart.

What the authors observed across the whole study: Scalp TCR repertoire analysis is complicated because resident alphabeta T cells in normal human skin are also sequenced, whereas mouse skin is dominated by gammadelta T cells. Tofacitinib significantly lowered scalp clonality and the number of expanded CD8+ clones among the top 100 scalp clones. Because the treated cohort was small and included a single nonresponder, larger studies are needed to assess links between baseline CD8+ expansion and response. Shared TCR sequences between patients were less evident than in mice, which may be partly attributable to HLA diversity in the patient population. Many expanded lesional clones persisted in scalp and blood during tofacitinib treatment, which may partly explain relapse after stopping treatment. Higher clonality and more expanded CD8+ clones were observed in lesional scalp than in normal scalp, particularly in alopecia totalis/universalis, a finding suggestive of antigenic drive.

The library was obtained by the immunoSEQ multiplex PCR assay. RNA was extracted from all samples and reverse transcribed into cDNA, which served as template for TCR sequencing. First-strand cDNA was synthesized using SuperScript III with a 2:1 mix of oligo-dT and random hexamers. Amplification bias was assessed with a synthetic immune receptor repertoire, and residual bias was removed computationally. From the authors' description of their analysis: Raw reads were preprocessed for error removal, and CDR3 was defined according to IMGT conventions as running from the conserved cysteine to phenylalanine. Clonality was computed as 1 minus the Shannon entropy, with the entropy normalized by log2 of the number of productive unique TCRs. Whether each scalp clone was CD4 or CD8 was inferred by checking scalp TCRbeta sequences against the CD4 and CD8 repertoires from sorted blood. This immuneACCESS table, as held by TCRdb, lists in-frame sequences with V and J called but not all clones. Of the missing ones, under half trace to an unresolved V gene in checked studies; the others have no known cause. V, J and clone size reflect that table, while D and trimming were determined from the DNA. Recorded for this sample are fewer than 250,000 clones; about 40% of them occurred a single time. Roughly 2.8% of the sample is taken by the ten largest.

This specimen's treatment or condition label, per the study, means: oral pan-JAK inhibitor, 5-10 mg twice daily. From alopecia areata patients, peripheral blood was collected along with lesional scalp punch biopsies. After PBMCs were isolated by density centrifugation and stained for CD3, CD4 and CD8, a FACSAria was used to sort CD4+ and CD8+ T cells. The CDR3, cysteine through phenylalanine, is 17 amino acids long. Of all the DNA, just the CDR3 is kept, 51 bases in frame from base 1. Trimming leaves V shorter by 4 bases and J shorter by 10 bases, with the junction holding 12 bases beyond the gene matches. According to the germline V gene (reference sequence), CDR1 reads MNHEY and CDR2 reads SMNVEV.

The source of this sequence is a human donor with alopecia areata. The chain was built from TRBV27 and TRBJ2-1, with 14 central nucleotides matching TRBD2. The input for sequencing was CD4+ T cells sorted from blood, taken at approximately week 36, from a patient treated with tofacitinib. Here is the DNA: TGTGCCAGCAGTTCCTGGACTAGCGGGAGGTCCACGTGGGAGCAGTTCTTC. Its protein is CASSSWTSGRSTWEQFF.